Listed below are T cell receptor beta chains from one sample, sequenced in a study of T cells in Graves' hyperthyroidism and ophthalmopathy. A single record per CDR3 protein comes from TCRdb applying MiXCR to the multiplex PCR reads. The table shows 400,000 to 600,000 distinct CDR3 sequences, with around 16% occurring only once. Material: blood. Receptors were obtained from a woman in her thirties with Graves' ophthalmopathy. Both conserved end residues are part of each CDR3. The D gene is left open where the match is weak. Some rows have no size entry. The others give once, few or many, or a class for an expanded clone.

j_call d_call v_call clone_size cdr3_aa cdr3_nt
TRBJ1-2 TRBD1 TRBV19 few CASRPGQGAGGYTF TGTGCCAGTCGACCGGGACAGGGGGCAGGTGGCTACACCTTC
TRBJ1-1 NA TRBV10-2 NA CASRGDILMNTEAFF TGCGCCAGCAGAGGGGACATTCTAATGAACACTGAAGCTTTCTTT
TRBJ2-1 NA TRBV11-2 few CASSSLPAEQFF TGTGCCAGCAGCTCTTTACCGGCTGAGCAGTTCTTC
TRBJ1-1 NA TRBV28 many CALSGGQLSTEAFF TGTGCCCTCTCGGGGGGCCAGCTTTCCACTGAAGCTTTCTTT
TRBJ1-2 NA TRBV5-5 few CASSLEYSGSYGYTF TGTGCCAGCAGCTTGGAATATTCAGGGAGCTATGGCTACACCTTC
TRBJ2-7 TRBD1 TRBV7-6 few CARSLGGGSSYEQYF TGTGCCCGCAGCTTAGGGGGCGGATCATCCTACGAGCAGTACTTC
TRBJ1-4 NA TRBV15 few CATSRDRGGGEKLFF TGTGCCACCAGCAGAGATCGCGGGGGAGGCGAAAAACTGTTTTTT
TRBJ2-7 NA TRBV7-3 NA CASSLPSVGEQYF TGTGCCAGCAGCTTGCCCTCAGTGGGTGAGCAGTACTTC
TRBJ2-1 NA TRBV24-1 NA CATSDLRGIPGEQFF TGTGCCACCAGTGATTTGAGGGGGATTCCTGGTGAGCAGTTCTTC
TRBJ2-7 NA TRBV12-3/TRBV12-4 few CASTTPDDEQYF TGTGCCAGCACTACGCCCGACGACGAGCAGTACTTC
TRBJ2-1 TRBD2 TRBV9 many CASSADHETSFNEQFF TGTGCCAGCAGCGCAGACCACGAGACTAGCTTCAATGAGCAGTTCTTC
TRBJ2-5 NA TRBV6-4 few CASSYSTGQQETQYF TGTGCCAGCAGTTACTCGACAGGCCAGCAAGAGACCCAGTACTTC
TRBJ2-5 NA TRBV7-9 NA CASSPKRQIQETQYF TGTGCCAGCAGCCCCAAACGGCAGATACAAGAGACCCAGTACTTC
TRBJ2-2 NA TRBV11-3 NA CASSPAVGRRNTGELFF TGTGCCAGCAGCCCAGCGGTGGGTAGGCGGAACACCGGGGAGCTGTTTTTT
TRBJ2-1 TRBD1 TRBV10-3 many CAISWTGGSDEQFF TGTGCCATCAGTTGGACAGGGGGCAGCGATGAGCAGTTCTTC
TRBJ2-3 NA TRBV27 few CASSSFHRVSRDTQYF TGTGCCAGCAGTTCTTTCCACCGCGTGTCTAGAGATACGCAGTATTTT
TRBJ2-7 TRBD2 TRBV20-1 many CSATSGRARYEQYF TGCAGTGCTACTAGCGGGAGGGCCCGCTACGAGCAGTACTTC
TRBJ2-7 NA TRBV28 NA CASGSGSYKQYF TGTGCCAGCGGTTCTGGTTCCTACAAGCAGTACTTC
TRBJ2-5 NA TRBV14 NA CASSQDTGPRETQYF TGTGCCAGCAGCCAAGATACCGGACCCCGTGAGACCCAGTACTTC
TRBJ1-4 NA TRBV4-3 few CASSQDWAVNEKLFF TGCGCCAGCAGCCAAGATTGGGCAGTTAATGAAAAACTGTTTTTT
TRBJ1-6 NA TRBV3-1 many CASSQVVGNSPLHF TGTGCCAGCAGCCAAGTGGTCGGAAATTCACCCCTCCACTTT
TRBJ1-5 TRBD1 TRBV6-1 many CASSVSHHTGGWSNQPQHF TGTGCCAGCAGCGTCTCTCATCATACAGGGGGATGGAGCAATCAGCCCCAGCATTTT
TRBJ2-5 NA TRBV3-2 many CASSPSGTREETQYF TGTGCCAGCAGCCCTAGCGGGACTAGAGAAGAGACCCAGTACTTC
TRBJ2-1 TRBD2 TRBV6-1 many CASRRPLAGTNEQFF TGTGCCAGCAGACGACCGTTAGCGGGAACCAATGAGCAGTTCTTC
TRBJ2-5 NA TRBV6-2/TRBV6-3 many CASSPVAGETQYF TGTGCCAGCAGCCCAGTGGCGGGAGAGACCCAGTACTTC
TRBJ2-7 NA TRBV28 many CASSLKDLGQYF TGTGCCAGCAGTTTAAAGGACCTTGGGCAGTACTTC
TRBJ2-2 NA TRBV6-1 many CASSPKTSAGELFF TGTGCCAGCAGCCCTAAGACTAGTGCCGGGGAGCTGTTTTTT
TRBJ1-1 TRBD1 TRBV5-5 NA CASSLDPRGLEAFF TGTGCCAGCAGCTTGGATCCCAGGGGGCTTGAAGCTTTCTTT
TRBJ2-5 NA TRBV20-1 few CSARAITGNQETQYF TGCAGTGCTAGAGCGATAACAGGGAATCAAGAGACCCAGTACTTC
TRBJ2-7 NA TRBV9 NA CASSDESYEQYF TGTGCCAGCAGCGATGAGAGCTACGAGCAGTACTTC